This entry lists 5 T cell receptor beta chains sequenced from one sample in a study of beta chain features in type 1 diabetes. Points from the study as a whole: Among all four CD4+ subsets, Type 1 diabetes patients had TCRB CDR3s that were moderately but significantly shorter.

Antigen specificity for these receptors is unknown. All of the isolated RNA was reverse transcribed, so expressed TCRB transcripts were sequenced. Clones were read by immunoSEQ multiplex PCR, and TCRdb kept only the in-frame ones, dropping some. This sample has roughly 340,000 clones, with 13% found just once. Specimen: naive CD4+ T cells from blood. Source of these receptors: a woman between 18 and 29 years old with type 1 diabetes.

The sample holds a few counts of this clone. The sample holds other DNA sequences that translate to the same CDR3. The chain recombines TRBV28 with TRBJ2-7, with a possible D match to TRBD2 (5 bases). V gave up 2 bases and J gave up 4 bases, with 6 bases separating them. Per germline, CDR1 MDHEN and CDR2 SYDVKM. The CDR3 extends over 12 amino acids. In DNA form, the CDR3 reads TGTGCCAGCAGTTTAAGCGGTTACGAGCAGTACGTC. It codes for CASSLSGYEQYV.

There are a few counts of this clone. The V gene is TRBV20-1, the J gene TRBJ1-1; D uncertain. Germline CDR1 is DFQATT and CDR2 is SNEGSKA (reference sequence). The CDR3 runs to 11 residues. V was pared by 8 bases and J by 1 base, with 8 bases between. In DNA, the CDR3 is TGCAGTACCCACAAGAACACTGAAGCTTTCTTT. It specifies CSTHKNTEAFF.

The gene calls are TRBV11-3 and TRBJ2-5, with 9 bases aligning to TRBD2. The germline V gene has CDR1 SGHNT and CDR2 YENEEA. There are 15 residues in the CDR3. V lost 7 bases to trimming and J lost 4 bases; unmatched junction nucleotides: 10. CDR3 sequence reads: CASTTSSGIGETQYF. Written as DNA, the CDR3 is TGTGCCAGCACCACCTCTAGCGGGATAGGAGAGACCCAGTACTTC.

The chain couples TRBV7-2 to TRBJ2-1, with unresolved D. CDR3 length: 12 residues. CDR1 and CDR2 (germline): SGHTA, FQGNSA. Between the trimmed V and J ends, which lost 7 bases and 7 bases, there was a span of 11 bases. Here the CDR3 DNA reads TGTGCCAGCACCCAGATCAGTAATGAGCAGTTCTTC. It specifies CASTQISNEQFF. Complete variable domain (other parts from reference TRBV7-2 and TRBJ2-1): GAGVSQSPSNKVTEKGKDVELRCDPISGHTALYWYRQSLGQGLEFLIYFQGNSAPDKSGLPSDRFSAERTGGSVSTLTIQRTQQEDSAVYLCASTQISNEQFFGPGTRLTVL.

J is TRBJ2-1 and V is TRBV18; 8 nucleotides line up with TRBD2. V shed 1 base and J 8 bases; nucleotides not matched to a gene: 7. Looked up from germline, CDR1 is KGHSH and CDR2 is LQKENI. The CDR3 totals 15 residues. The CDR3, as DNA: TGTGCCAGCTCACCACGAGCGGGAGAAGGGGATGAGCAGTTCTTC. This codes for CASSPRAGEGDEQFF.